This T cell receptor (beta chain) was recorded in a study of blood T cell repertoires in COVID-19. Study in general: In each case, the material was cDNA or gDNA derived from T cells, B-cell-depleted T cells, or PBMCs.

Unmatched junction bases numbered 2, after V lost 7 bases and J lost 4 bases. Germline CDR1 is SQVTM and CDR2 is ANQGSEA. The CDR3 has 13 residues. In terms of age and location, participants ranged from about 18 to 89 years and lived in under 30 US areas. Recovered Cohort 3 donors showed two negative PCRs, clearance, or symptom resolution. How the authors handled the data: By means of reference gene primer amplification, nucleated cell counts were estimated. Measured with immunoSEQ multiplex PCR; TCRdb has only the in-frame clones, and not every one. V and J calls plus clone size are reproduced from that table; the DNA served to infer D and trimming. The data show hundreds of thousands of clones, roughly nine tenths seen once.

The sequence came from a man in his 60s who had recovered from COVID-19. The sequenced sample was PBMCs or T cells enriched from blood (not recorded which). The rearrangement uses TRBV29-1 and TRBJ2-5; 14 nucleotides align to TRBD2. CDR3 coding DNA: TGCAGCGCCGGGACTAGCGGGAGAGAGACCCAGTACTTC. Protein sequence: CSAGTSGRETQYF.